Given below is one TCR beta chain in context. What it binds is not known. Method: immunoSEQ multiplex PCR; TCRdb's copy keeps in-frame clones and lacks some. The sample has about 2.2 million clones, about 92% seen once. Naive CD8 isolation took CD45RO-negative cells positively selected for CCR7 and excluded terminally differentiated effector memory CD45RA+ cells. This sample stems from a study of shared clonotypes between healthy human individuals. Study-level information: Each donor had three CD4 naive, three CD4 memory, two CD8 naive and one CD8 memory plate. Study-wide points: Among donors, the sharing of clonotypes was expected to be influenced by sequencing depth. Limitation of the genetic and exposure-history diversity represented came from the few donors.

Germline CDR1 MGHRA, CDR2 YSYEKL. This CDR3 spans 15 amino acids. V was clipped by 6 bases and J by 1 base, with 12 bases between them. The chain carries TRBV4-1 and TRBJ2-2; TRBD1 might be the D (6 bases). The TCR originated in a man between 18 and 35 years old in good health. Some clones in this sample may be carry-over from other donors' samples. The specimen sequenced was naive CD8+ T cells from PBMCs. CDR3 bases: TGCGCCAGCAGTCCAATACAGGGGAACACCGGGGAGCTGTTTTTT. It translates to CASSPIQGNTGELFF.